The rows below give T cell receptor beta chains drawn from one sample of a study of radiotherapy plus CTLA-4 blockade in lung cancer. The method was immunoSEQ multiplex PCR; TCRdb's version includes in-frame clones alone and lacks a portion of them. The sample has around 100,000 clones, approximately 80% seen once. Material: peripheral blood, obtained from a patient treated with radiotherapy plus ipilimumab. These receptors originate from a human donor with non-small cell lung cancer that progressed on radiotherapy plus ipilimumab. Some clones in this sample may be carry-over from other donors' samples. The CDR3 runs from the conserved cysteine through the conserved F or W. D genes are given only for firm matches.

TRBJ2-3 | TRBV5-1 | - | CASSSDPGGTDTQYF
TRBJ1-1 | TRBV14 | TRBD1 | CASSQGTGSSEAFF
TRBJ2-3 | TRBV7-2 | TRBD2 | CASSLERAAGGNADTQYF
TRBJ1-6 | TRBV5-1 | TRBD1 | CASSRGTAPNSPLHF
TRBJ1-3 | TRBV5-1 | TRBD1 | CASSSSGGGGNTIYF
TRBJ1-1 | TRBV7-8 | - | CASSSSTRTGNTEAFF
TRBJ1-5 | TRBV30 | - | CAWSVDLNQPQHF
TRBJ2-7 | TRBV6-1 | TRBD2 | CASSGGLAGAAYEQYF
TRBJ1-1 | TRBV23-1 | - | CASSQSSGQGTTEAFF
TRBJ2-6 | TRBV5-1 | - | CASSSGIFPRSGANVLTF
TRBJ2-7 | TRBV7-9 | - | CASSQRVSESRGGHEQYF
TRBJ1-2 | TRBV19 | - | CASSFGGGSAYGYTF
TRBJ1-2 | TRBV4-1 | - | CASSPLVGYGYTF
TRBJ2-7 | TRBV28 | - | CASSLYPGSYEQYF
TRBJ2-3 | TRBV7-2 | TRBD2 | CASSSRGGLAGGSDTQYF
TRBJ1-6 | TRBV5-8 | - | CATWDAWGSPLHF
TRBJ2-5 | TRBV5-4 | - | CASTHPGGTETQYF
TRBJ1-2 | TRBV30 | - | CAWSVLGQINYGYTF